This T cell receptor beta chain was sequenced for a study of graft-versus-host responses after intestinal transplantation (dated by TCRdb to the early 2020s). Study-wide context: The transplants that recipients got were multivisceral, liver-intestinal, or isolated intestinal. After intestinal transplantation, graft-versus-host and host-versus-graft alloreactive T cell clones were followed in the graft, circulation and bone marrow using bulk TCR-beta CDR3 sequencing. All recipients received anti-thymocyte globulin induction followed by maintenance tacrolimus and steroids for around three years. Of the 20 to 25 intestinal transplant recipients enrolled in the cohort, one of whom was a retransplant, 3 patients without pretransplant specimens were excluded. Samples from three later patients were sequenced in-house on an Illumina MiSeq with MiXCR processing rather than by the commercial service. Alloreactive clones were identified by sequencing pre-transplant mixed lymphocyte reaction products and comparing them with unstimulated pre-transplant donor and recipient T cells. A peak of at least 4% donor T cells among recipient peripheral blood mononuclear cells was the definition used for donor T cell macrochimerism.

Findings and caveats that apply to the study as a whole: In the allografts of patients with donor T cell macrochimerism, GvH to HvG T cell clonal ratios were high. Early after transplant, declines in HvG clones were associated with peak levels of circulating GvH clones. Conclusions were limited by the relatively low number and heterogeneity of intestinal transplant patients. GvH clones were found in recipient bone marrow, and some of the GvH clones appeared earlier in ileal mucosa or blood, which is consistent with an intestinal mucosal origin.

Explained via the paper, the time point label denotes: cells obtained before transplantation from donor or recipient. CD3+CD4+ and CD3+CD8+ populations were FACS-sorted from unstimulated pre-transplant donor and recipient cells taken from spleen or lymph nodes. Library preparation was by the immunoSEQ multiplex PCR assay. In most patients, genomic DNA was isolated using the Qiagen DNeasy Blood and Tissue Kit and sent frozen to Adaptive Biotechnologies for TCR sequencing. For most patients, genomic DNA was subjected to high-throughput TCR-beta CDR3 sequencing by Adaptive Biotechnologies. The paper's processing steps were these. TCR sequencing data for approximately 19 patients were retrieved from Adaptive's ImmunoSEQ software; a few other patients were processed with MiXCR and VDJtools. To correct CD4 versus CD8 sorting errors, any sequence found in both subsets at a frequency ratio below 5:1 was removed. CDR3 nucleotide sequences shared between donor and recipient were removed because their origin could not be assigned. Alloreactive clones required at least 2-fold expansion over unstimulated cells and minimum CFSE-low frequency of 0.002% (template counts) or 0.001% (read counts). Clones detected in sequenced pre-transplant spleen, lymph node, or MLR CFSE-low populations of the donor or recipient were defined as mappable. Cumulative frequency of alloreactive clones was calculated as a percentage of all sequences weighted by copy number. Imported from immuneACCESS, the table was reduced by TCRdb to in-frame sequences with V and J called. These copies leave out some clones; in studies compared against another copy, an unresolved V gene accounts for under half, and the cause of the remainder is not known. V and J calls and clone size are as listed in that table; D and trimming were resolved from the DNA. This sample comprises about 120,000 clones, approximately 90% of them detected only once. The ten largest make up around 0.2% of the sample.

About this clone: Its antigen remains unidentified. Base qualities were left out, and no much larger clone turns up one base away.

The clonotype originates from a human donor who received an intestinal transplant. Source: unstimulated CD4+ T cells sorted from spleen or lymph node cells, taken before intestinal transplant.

CDR3 region: CASSLQRSYEQYF. The DNA sequence is as follows: TGCGCCAGCAGCTTGCAGCGATCCTACGAGCAGTACTTC. The rearrangement combines TRBV5-1 with TRBJ2-7; no D gene is confidently identified. The CDR3, cysteine through phenylalanine, is 13 amino acids long. The DNA shown is the 39-base CDR3, in frame from base 1. V is pared back by 1 base and J by 1 base, with 6 bases lying between the germline termini. The germline V gene yields SGHRS for CDR1 and YFSETQ for CDR2.